The 23 T cell receptor beta chains listed next were all sequenced from one sample in a study of OX40 agonist ivuxolimab in advanced cancers. Only in-frame clones appear in the TCRdb table, and some are missing; sequencing was by immunoSEQ multiplex PCR. The top ten hold roughly 0.23% of the sample, which has 75,000 to 85,000 clones, around 87% seen once. Sequences were derived from CD4+ or CD8+ T cells sorted from blood, sampled in a trial of the OX40 agonist ivuxolimab. These receptors were taken from an adult with an advanced solid tumor such as melanoma, head and neck, liver or kidney cancer.

Comment on this clone: The CDR3 does not close with the conserved phenylalanine or tryptophan, likely indicating a read error. No DNA is shown, since the ends of the CDR3 on it are uncertain; the CDR3 is the one TCRdb lists. This chain joins TRBV23-1 and TRBJ1-1. TRBV23-1 is known as an ORF, though its function is uncertain. The CDR3 is 11 amino acids in total, end residues counted. CDR3 sequence: CASSPVAGTAG.

The chain couples TRBV10-2 to TRBJ1-1; D is ambiguous. Germline CDR1 is WSHSY and CDR2 is SAAADI. Between the trimmed V and J ends, which lost 6 bases and 0 bases, there was a span of 8 bases. The CDR3 length is 13 residues. The CDR3 bases are TGCGCCAGCAGGTCCGAAATGAACACTGAAGCTTTCTTT. As protein: CASRSEMNTEAFF.

The chain joins TRBV2 to TRBJ2-4; D may be TRBD2 (6 bases). With 6 bases removed from V and 8 bases from J, the gap between germline ends came to 17 bases. The germline V gene has CDR1 SNHLY and CDR2 FYNNEI. The CDR3 has 14 amino acids. The CDR3 bases are TGTGCCAGCAGCTCAGGTGACACGGGGGACATTCAGTACTTC. This translates into CASSSGDTGDIQYF.

The chain combines TRBV19 with TRBJ2-5, with 7 positions matching TRBD2. Germline V gene data show CDR1 as LNHDA and CDR2 as SQIVND (reference sequence). After removal of 4 bases from V and 1 base from J, the junction contained 3 bases not matched to a gene. CDR3 length equals 14 residues. CDR3 protein: CASSTGLFQETQYF. The CDR3 DNA reads TGTGCCAGTAGTACGGGACTATTCCAAGAGACCCAGTACTTC.

The chain has TRBV5-8 and TRBJ2-1; TRBD1 matches 7 bases. This CDR3 contains 12 residues. V trimming: 0 bases; J trimming: 12 bases; junction bases outside the gene matches: 3. Germline values: CDR1 SGHTS, CDR2 YDEGEE. The CDR3 nucleotides are TGTGCCAGCAGCTTGGGGACAGGTCCGCAGTTCTTC. Its protein product is CASSLGTGPQFF.

The sample holds one count of this clone. This chain uses TRBV28 with TRBJ1-2, with a weak D call TRBD1 (5 bases). Deletions cut 5 bases from V and 2 bases from J, with 6 bases between. The CDR3 length is 12 residues. Germline lookup yields CDR1 MDHEN and CDR2 SYDVKM. In DNA, the CDR3 is TGTGCCAGCAGTAGGGGCAACTATGGCTACACCTTC. This translates into CASSRGNYGYTF.

This chain uses TRBV11-3 with TRBJ2-1, with 10 bases identical to TRBD2. V lost 0 bases to trimming and J lost 12 bases; unmatched junction nucleotides: 14. The germline gives CDR1 SGHNT, CDR2 YENEEA. This CDR3 region has 17 residues. This chain's CDR3 is CASSLDNWLAGVPVQFF. Here the CDR3 DNA reads TGTGCCAGCAGCTTAGATAATTGGCTAGCGGGAGTACCGGTGCAGTTCTTC.

Only one count was recorded for this clone. The V gene is TRBV4-1, the J gene TRBJ2-7, with D possibly TRBD2 on 5 matching bases. Deletions cut 0 bases from V and 7 bases from J, with 16 bases between. The germline V gene encodes CDR1 MGHRA and CDR2 YSYEKL. This CDR3 is 15 amino acids long. CDR3 nucleotides: TGCGCCAGCAGCCAAGATAGGCTAGCCCGAGAGGAGCAGTACTTC. Translating it yields CASSQDRLAREEQYF.

The rearrangement links TRBV2 to TRBJ2-3; weak D call: TRBD1 (6 bases). In germline, CDR1 is SNHLY, CDR2 FYNNEI. The CDR3 totals 18 residues. Trimming stripped 3 bases from V and 5 bases from J, with 24 bases between. CDR3 DNA sequence: TGTGCCAGCAGTGAGCAAGGCGCCCGAATAAACAGGGTAGATACGCAGTATTTT. Its translation is CASSEQGARINRVDTQYF.

The J gene is TRBJ2-3, the V gene TRBV19, with 10 bases matching TRBD2. The CDR3 totals 14 residues. Unmatched junction bases numbered 4, after V lost 7 bases and J lost 3 bases. CDR1 LNHDA and CDR2 SQIVND come from the germline V gene (reference sequence). The CDR3, as DNA: TGTGCCAGTACCTCTAGCGGGAGTACAGATACGCAGTATTTT. It specifies CASTSSGSTDTQYF.

The genes are TRBV9 and TRBJ1-2, with D possibly being TRBD1 (5 bases). The germline gives CDR1 SGDLS, CDR2 YYNGEE. This CDR3 spans 19 amino acids. Trimming shortened V by 0 bases and J by 0 bases, and 21 bases separated the two germline ends. CDR3 residues: CASSVGFAGPSRANYGYTF. The CDR3 coding sequence is TGTGCCAGCAGCGTAGGATTCGCGGGACCCTCAAGAGCTAACTATGGCTACACCTTC. Looking up the rest from reference TRBV9 and TRBJ1-2 gives the full variable domain: DSGVTQTPKHLITATGQRVTLRCSPRSGDLSVYWYQQSLDQGLQFLIQYYNGEERAKGNILERFSAQQFPDLHSELNLSSLELGDSALYFCASSVGFAGPSRANYGYTFGSGTRLTVV.

The chain has TRBV6-1 and TRBJ2-5, with D uncertain. Trimming pared 2 bases from V and 4 bases from J, leaving 14 bases between. Germline CDR1 is MNHNS and CDR2 is SASEGT. This CDR3 contains 15 residues. CDR3 bases: TGTGCCAGCAGTGAATCCCCCAGCGCAGCAGAGACCCAGTACTTC. Its translation is CASSESPSAAETQYF.

The V call is TRBV6-1, the J call TRBJ1-5; no clear D gene. The CDR3 sequence is 13 residues long. Trimming pared 7 bases from V and 4 bases from J, leaving 11 bases between. Per germline, CDR1 MNHNS and CDR2 SASEGT. The CDR3 loop reads CASISHLNQPQHF. The CDR3 DNA follows: TGTGCCAGCATTAGTCACCTAAATCAGCCCCAGCATTTT.

The chain employs TRBV29-1 and TRBJ1-1; unclear D gene. This CDR3 has 13 amino acids. V gave up 1 base and J gave up 1 base, with 7 bases separating them. Per germline, CDR1 SQVTM and CDR2 ANQGSEA. The CDR3 nucleotides read TGCAGCGTTGAAGGGACTGCGAACACTGAAGCTTTCTTT. Its translation: CSVEGTANTEAFF. Full variable domain (rest looked up from reference TRBV29-1 and TRBJ1-1): SAVISQKPSRDICQRGTSLTIQCQVDSQVTMMFWYRQQPGQSLTLIATANQGSEATYESGFVIDKFPISRPNLTFSTLTVSNMSPEDSSIYLCSVEGTANTEAFFGQGTRLTVV.

The gene calls are TRBV19 and TRBJ1-3; TRBD1 might be the D (6 bases). The germline V gene has CDR1 LNHDA and CDR2 SQIVND (reference sequence). The CDR3 loop spans 13 amino acids. Deletions cut 4 bases from V and 2 bases from J, with 6 bases between. CDR3 residues: CASSTGAGNTIYF. CDR3 sequence (DNA): TGTGCCAGTAGTACAGGGGCTGGAAACACCATATATTTT. Complete variable domain (other parts from reference TRBV19 and TRBJ1-3): DGGITQSPKYLFRKEGQNVTLSCEQNLNHDAMYWYRQDPGQGLRLIYYSQIVNDFQKGDIAEGYSVSREKKESFPLTVTSAQKNPTAFYLCASSTGAGNTIYFGEGSWLTVV.

The genes are TRBV7-9 and TRBJ2-1; D is perhaps TRBD2 (5 bases). Germline CDR1 is SEHNR and CDR2 is FQNEAQ (reference sequence). V was clipped by 0 bases and J by 10 bases, with 7 bases between them. The CDR3 runs to 12 residues. The CDR3 DNA reads as TGTGCCAGCAGCTTAGCAGGAGGCGAGCAGTTCTTC. Its translation is CASSLAGGEQFF. Full variable domain (outside the CDR3, taken from reference TRBV7-9 and TRBJ2-1): DTGVSQNPRHKITKRGQNVTFRCDPISEHNRLYWYRQTLGQGPEFLTYFQNEAQLEKSRLLSDRFSAERPKGSFSTLEIQRTEQGDSAMYLCASSLAGGEQFFGPGTRLTVL.

The chain couples TRBV18 to TRBJ2-3, with 7 bases lining up with TRBD2. J lost 1 base, V lost 4 bases, and 5 bases had no gene match. The CDR3 contains 15 residues. CDR1 is KGHSH, CDR2 LQKENI, per germline. CDR3 loop: CASSRTSARTDTQYF. The CDR3 coding sequence is TGTGCCAGCTCACGCACTAGCGCCCGCACAGATACGCAGTATTTT.

The chain carries TRBV28 and TRBJ1-1; D is perhaps TRBD1 (6 bases). The V and J ends lost 6 bases and 1 base respectively, with 15 bases between them. This CDR3 comprises 15 residues. Germline lookup yields CDR1 MDHEN and CDR2 SYDVKM. The CDR3: CASSPADRRNTEAFF. DNA for the CDR3: TGTGCCAGCAGCCCCGCCGACAGGCGGAACACTGAAGCTTTCTTT.

V usage is TRBV18 and J usage is TRBJ2-5; unclear D gene. The length of the CDR3 is 17 residues. Trimming took off 0 bases at V and 0 bases at J, with 14 bases between the two ends. The germline gives CDR1 KGHSH, CDR2 LQKENI. For the CDR3, the DNA is TGTGCCAGCTCACCACCCCTGGGCGGCGAGTACCAAGAGACCCAGTACTTC. Encoded protein: CASSPPLGGEYQETQYF.

The chain couples TRBV4-3 to TRBJ1-1; D call uncertain. The germline V and J ends were trimmed by 0 bases and 8 bases, with 10 bases remaining between them. This CDR3 contains 13 residues. Germline CDR1 LGHNA, CDR2 YSLEER. DNA for the CDR3: TGCGCCAGCAGCCAAGAGTTGGGAGGGGAAGCTTTCTTT. The encoded protein is CASSQELGGEAFF.

The V call is TRBV5-4, the J call TRBJ2-1; the D is unclear. This CDR3 is 15 amino acids long. The germline V and J ends were trimmed by 0 bases and 0 bases, with 7 bases remaining between them. CDR1 SGHNT and CDR2 YYREEE come from the germline V gene (reference sequence). This CDR3 reads CASSLDLSSYNEQFF. Written as DNA, the CDR3 is TGTGCCAGCAGCTTGGACTTAAGCTCCTACAATGAGCAGTTCTTC. The full variable domain, in which reference TRBV5-4 and TRBJ2-1 provide the parts outside the CDR3, is ETGVTQSPTHLIKTRGQQVTLRCSSQSGHNTVSWYQQALGQGPQFIFQYYREEENGRGNFPPRFSGLQFPNYSSELNVNALELDDSALYLCASSLDLSSYNEQFFGPGTRLTVL.

The chain has TRBV11-3 and TRBJ2-1, with 8 positions matching TRBD1. The germline CDR1 and CDR2 sequences are SGHNT and YENEEA. The CDR3 extends over 14 amino acids. With V trimmed by 7 bases and J by 10 bases, 12 bases remained unmatched. The chain's CDR3 is CASTVSGGGGEQFF. The CDR3 region has the DNA TGTGCCAGCACCGTTTCAGGGGGCGGAGGCGAGCAGTTCTTC.

The chain joins TRBV5-8 to TRBJ2-1; 7 nucleotides line up with TRBD2. The CDR3 is 15 amino acids. The V gene end was trimmed by 4 bases and the J gene end by 0 bases; junction bases not matched to a gene: 4. The V gene's germline CDR1 is SGHTS and CDR2 YDEGEE. The CDR3 coding sequence is TGTGCCAGCAGCGAGGGACTAAGCTCCTACAATGAGCAGTTCTTC. Residues: CASSEGLSSYNEQFF.